This entry lists 29 T cell receptor beta chains sequenced from one sample in a study of T cell responses to AZD1222 COVID-19 vaccine (dated by TCRdb to the early 2020s). This sample's time point label indicates: about 28 days (+/-7) after the second vaccine dose. Library creation used the immunoSEQ multiplex PCR assay. The immuneACCESS repertoire file appears here via TCRdb, limited to in-frame rearrangements. These files lack a portion of the clones; in checked studies, under half of the deficit traces to unresolved V genes, and the cause of the others is not known. This sample lists 90,000 to 110,000 clones; about 87% were detected once. The biggest ten clones account for around 4.5% of the sample. Sample: peripheral blood, taken 28 days after the second AZD1222 dose. The receptor set was obtained from an adult who received the AZD1222 COVID-19 vaccine.

The rearrangement uses TRBV2 and TRBJ2-1; D is perhaps TRBD1 or TRBD2 (5 bases each). The CDR3 sequence is 15 residues long. Germline lookup yields CDR1 SNHLY and CDR2 FYNNEI. V lost 4 bases, J lost 0 bases, and 10 bases lay in between. CDR3 nucleotides: TGTGCCAGCAGTGTTCTGGGACCCTCCTACAATGAGCAGTTCTTC. Protein sequence: CASSVLGPSYNEQFF.

The chain couples TRBV7-8 to TRBJ2-1; tentatively, D is TRBD2 (6 bases). This CDR3 contains 15 residues. V was cut by 3 bases and J by 1 base, with 10 bases left in between. Germline CDR1 is SGHVS and CDR2 is FQNEAQ. The CDR3: CASSFGGNSYNEQFF. CDR3 bases: TGTGCCAGCAGCTTCGGCGGGAATTCCTACAATGAGCAGTTCTTC. Full variable domain (rest looked up from reference TRBV7-8 and TRBJ2-1): GAGVSQSPRYKVAKRGQDVALRCDPISGHVSLFWYQQALGQGPEFLTYFQNEAQLDKSGLPSDRFFAERPEGSVSTLKIQRTQQEDSAVYLCASSFGGNSYNEQFFGPGTRLTVL.

This chain uses TRBV19 with TRBJ2-7; possible D gene TRBD1, 5 bases. CDR3 size: 14 residues. The V and J ends lost 5 bases and 0 bases respectively, with 11 bases between them. The germline CDR1 and CDR2 sequences are LNHDA and SQIVND (reference sequence). The CDR3 region is CASSATGNSYEQYF. The CDR3 DNA is TGTGCCAGTAGTGCCACAGGTAACTCCTACGAGCAGTACTTC.

The chain combines TRBV4-3 with TRBJ1-3; TRBD1 might be the D (5 bases). Trimming took off 10 bases at V and 0 bases at J, with 7 bases between the two ends. The CDR3 has 12 residues. Germline V gives CDR1 LGHNA, CDR2 YSLEER. CDR3 in amino acids: CATGSSGNTIYF. In DNA form, the CDR3 reads TGCGCCACAGGGAGCTCTGGAAACACCATATATTTT.

The chain is built from TRBV5-6 and TRBJ2-7; 8 bases match TRBD1. Germline values: CDR1 SGHDT, CDR2 YYEEEE. CDR3 length: 15 amino acids. The J segment lost 2 bases and the V segment lost 4 bases, leaving 8 bases of the junction unmatched. The CDR3, as DNA: TGTGCCAGCAGCCGCCGGGACAGGCGACCCTACGAGCAGTACTTC. It translates to CASSRRDRRPYEQYF. Combining the CDR3 with reference TRBV5-6 and TRBJ2-7 gives the whole variable domain DAGVTQSPTHLIKTRGQQVTLRCSPKSGHDTVSWYQQALGQGPQFIFQYYEEEERQRGNFPDRFSGHQFPNYSSELNVNALLLGDSALYLCASSRRDRRPYEQYFGPGTRLTVT.

This chain uses TRBV4-3 with TRBJ2-1; D is uncertain. The CDR3 runs 15 residues. CDR1 and CDR2 from the germline V gene are LGHNA and YSLEER. V was cut by 3 bases and J by 8 bases, with 17 bases left in between. The CDR3 nucleotides read TGCGCCAGCAGCCACAGCGCGACATCAGTATATGAGCAGTTCTTC. It is translated as CASSHSATSVYEQFF.

The CDR3 here is CAWRGPGFGQPQHF. CDR3 bases: TGTGCCTGGAGGGGGCCAGGGTTCGGTCAGCCCCAGCATTTT. The chain is built from TRBV30 and TRBJ1-5; D might be TRBD1 (5 bases). The CDR3 has 14 residues. Germline assignment: CDR1 GTSNPN and CDR2 SVGIG (reference sequence). V shed 3 bases and J shed 6 bases, with 15 bases lying between them.

The chain employs TRBV9 and TRBJ2-1; D might be TRBD2 (5 bases). Trimming removed 0 bases from V and 9 bases from J, with 10 bases in between. This CDR3 spans 13 amino acids. Germline loops: CDR1 SGDLS, CDR2 YYNGEE. In nucleotides, the CDR3 is TGTGCCAGCAGCGTAGGTTCTAGCAGTGAGCAGTTCTTC. Its translation is CASSVGSSSEQFF.

In DNA, the CDR3 is TGTGCCAGCAGCCCTACCGGCTCGAACACCGGGGAGCTGTTTTTT. Translation gives CASSPTGSNTGELFF. The J gene is TRBJ2-2, the V gene TRBV11-3; D unresolved. Germline loops: CDR1 SGHNT, CDR2 YENEEA. Trimming took 5 bases from V and 0 from J, leaving 10 bases between them. There are 15 residues in the CDR3.

V is TRBV30 and J is TRBJ1-2, with 7 positions matching TRBD1. The ends lost 3 bases at V and 5 bases at J; junction bases unmatched: 9. Germline V gene sequence: CDR1 GTSNPN, CDR2 SVGIG (reference sequence). The CDR3 loop spans 14 amino acids. This chain's CDR3 is CAWSSRDSQYGYTF. In DNA form, the CDR3 reads TGTGCCTGGAGCTCCCGGGACAGCCAGTATGGCTACACCTTC. The whole variable domain, filled in from reference TRBV30 and TRBJ1-2, reads SQTIHQWPATLVQPVGSPLSLECTVEGTSNPNLYWYRQAAGRGLQLLFYSVGIGQISSEVPQNLSASRPQDRQFILSSKKLLLSDSGFYLCAWSSRDSQYGYTFGSGTRLTVV.

The gene calls are TRBV4-1 and TRBJ2-1; either TRBD1 or TRBD2 may fit D (5 bases each). Trimming cost V 1 base and J 5 bases, with 9 bases left between them. Germline V CDR1 and CDR2: MGHRA, YSYEKL. The CDR3 is made up of 14 amino acids. CDR3 sequence (DNA): TGCGCCAGCAGCCAAGTAGGGACCAACAATGAGCAGTTCTTC. Its protein product is CASSQVGTNNEQFF.

The chain carries TRBV29-1 and TRBJ1-2; perhaps TRBD1 as D (5 bases). Trimming removed 4 bases from V and 2 bases from J, with 8 bases in between. This CDR3 region has 12 residues. The germline V gene encodes CDR1 SQVTM and CDR2 ANQGSEA. CDR3: CSVVRDNYGYTF. CDR3 in DNA: TGCAGCGTTGTGCGGGACAACTATGGCTACACCTTC. Variable domain in full (rest from reference TRBV29-1 and TRBJ1-2): SAVISQKPSRDICQRGTSLTIQCQVDSQVTMMFWYRQQPGQSLTLIATANQGSEATYESGFVIDKFPISRPNLTFSTLTVSNMSPEDSSIYLCSVVRDNYGYTFGSGTRLTVV.

The chain combines TRBV4-3 with TRBJ2-2; the D gene is possibly TRBD1 (5 bases). The CDR3 loop spans 14 amino acids. The ends were cut back, 0 bases at V and 5 bases at J, with 7 bases in the middle. Germline CDR1 reads LGHNA; CDR2 reads YSLEER. DNA of the CDR3: TGCGCCAGCAGCCAAGAATCAGGGACCGGGGAGCTGTTTTTT. It yields the protein CASSQESGTGELFF.

V gene TRBV7-2 combines with J gene TRBJ2-7, with D uncertain. This CDR3 contains 15 residues. V was pared by 0 bases and J by 6 bases, with 15 bases between. Germline V CDR1 and CDR2: SGHTA, FQGNSA. Here the CDR3 reads CASSLAKRSSSEQYF. In nucleotides, the CDR3 is TGTGCCAGCAGCTTAGCGAAACGTTCTTCCAGCGAGCAGTACTTC. The variable domain in full, with the rest retrieved from reference TRBV7-2 and TRBJ2-7, is GAGVSQSPSNKVTEKGKDVELRCDPISGHTALYWYRQSLGQGLEFLIYFQGNSAPDKSGLPSDRFSAERTGGSVSTLTIQRTQQEDSAVYLCASSLAKRSSSEQYFGPGTRLTVT.

The chain carries TRBV6-4 and TRBJ2-1; a possible D gene is TRBD1 (5 bases). The CDR3 sequence is 16 residues long. Trimming stripped 1 base from V and 5 bases from J, with 15 bases between. Looked up from germline, CDR1 is MRHNA and CDR2 is SNTAGT. For the CDR3, the DNA is TGTGCCAGCAGTGACTTACCCGGACACACAAACAATGAGCAGTTCTTC. Its translation: CASSDLPGHTNNEQFF.

The CDR3 is CASSLAYNEQFF. DNA for the CDR3: TGTGCCAGCAGTTTAGCCTACAATGAGCAGTTCTTC. This chain uses TRBV12-3 or TRBV12-4 with TRBJ2-1; D not certain. Between the trimmed V and J ends, which lost 0 bases and 3 bases, there was a span of 0 bases. This CDR3 contains 12 residues.

This sequence joins TRBV3-1 (or the pseudogene TRBV3-2) and TRBJ1-5; unclear D gene. This CDR3 comprises 13 residues. Trimming pared 4 bases from V and 2 bases from J, leaving 6 bases between. CDR1 LGHDT and CDR2 YNNKEL come from the germline V gene (reference sequence). This CDR3 is CASSLICNQPQHF. The CDR3 nucleotides read TGTGCCAGCAGCCTCATTTGCAATCAGCCCCAGCATTTT.

This chain connects TRBV6-2 or TRBV6-3 to TRBJ2-7; D is possibly TRBD1 or TRBD2 (5 bases each). Germline-derived CDR1 and CDR2 are MNHEY and SVGEGT. The CDR3 totals 14 residues. Trimming shortened V by 4 bases and J by 5 bases, and 15 bases separated the two germline ends. The CDR3 DNA is TGTGCCAGCAGTTTTTCGGGGCCATCTCACGAGCAGTACTTC. This encodes CASSFSGPSHEQYF.

The V and J genes are TRBV7-2 and TRBJ2-7, with D perhaps matching TRBD2 (7 bases). The ends were cut back, 3 bases at V and 9 bases at J, with 18 bases in the middle. Germline V gives CDR1 SGHTA, CDR2 FQGNSA. This CDR3 is built from 14 residues. The CDR3 reads CASSLGGTPPRQYF. The CDR3 nucleotides are TGTGCCAGCAGCTTGGGAGGGACACCACCTAGGCAGTACTTC.

This chain connects TRBV9 to TRBJ1-3; D gene uncertain. The CDR3 extends over 12 amino acids. Looked up from germline, CDR1 is SGDLS and CDR2 is YYNGEE. The V gene lost 0 bases and the J gene lost 6 bases, with 4 bases spanning the gap. As DNA, the CDR3 is TGTGCCAGCAGCGTAGTAGAAAACACCATATATTTT. Translating it yields CASSVVENTIYF. The whole variable domain, remainder taken from reference TRBV9 and TRBJ1-3, is DSGVTQTPKHLITATGQRVTLRCSPRSGDLSVYWYQQSLDQGLQFLIQYYNGEERAKGNILERFSAQQFPDLHSELNLSSLELGDSALYFCASSVVENTIYFGEGSWLTVV.

To note about this clone: An end of the junction does not agree with germline; a read error may underlie this. The chain combines TRBV12-3 or TRBV12-4 with TRBJ1-2; D is perhaps TRBD1 (6 bases). The CDR3 has 12 residues. The CDR3 DNA sequence: TGTGCCAGCAGTTTACCTCTGGACAGCTCTTCCTTC. Its translation: CASSLPLDSSSF.

The chain is built from TRBV5-1 and TRBJ2-2; a weak D match, TRBD1 (5 bases). CDR3 length: 15 residues. Trimming pared 4 bases from V and 5 bases from J, leaving 15 bases between. Germline-derived CDR1 and CDR2 are SGHRS and YFSETQ. The CDR3 is CASSAQVPRTGELFF. The CDR3, as DNA: TGCGCCAGCAGCGCACAGGTCCCGAGGACCGGGGAGCTGTTTTTT. The full variable domain, completed using reference TRBV5-1 and TRBJ2-2, is KAGVTQTPRYLIKTRGQQVTLSCSPISGHRSVSWYQQTPGQGLQFLFEYFSETQRNKGNFPGRFSGRQFSNSRSEMNVSTLELGDSALYLCASSAQVPRTGELFFGEGSRLTVL.

The gene calls are TRBV9 and TRBJ1-5; D remains ambiguous. The germline V gene has CDR1 SGDLS and CDR2 YYNGEE. Trimming cost V 3 bases and J 0 bases, with 7 bases left between them. This CDR3 comprises 14 residues. CDR3 residues: CASSEGDSNQPQHF. The DNA of the CDR3 is TGTGCCAGCAGCGAGGGAGATAGCAATCAGCCCCAGCATTTT.

The chain couples TRBV12-5 to TRBJ2-1; D unresolved. The V gene lost 3 bases and the J gene lost 5 bases, with 5 bases spanning the gap. The CDR3 is 12 residues long. CDR1 and CDR2 (germline): LGHNT, FRNRAP. The CDR3 loop reads CASGFRNNEQFF. The CDR3 nucleotides are TGTGCTAGTGGTTTCCGCAACAATGAGCAGTTCTTC.

The V and J genes are TRBV11-2 and TRBJ2-7; 9 bases line up with TRBD1. Unmatched junction bases numbered 5, after V lost 1 base and J lost 4 bases. Germline assignment: CDR1 SGHAT and CDR2 FQNNGV. This CDR3 comprises 15 residues. DNA for the CDR3: TGTGCCAGCAGCTTAGGCAGGGGACAGGGTTACGAGCAGTACTTC. Amino acid sequence: CASSLGRGQGYEQYF. The variable domain in full, with the rest retrieved from reference TRBV11-2 and TRBJ2-7, is EAGVAQSPRYKIIEKRQSVAFWCNPISGHATLYWYQQILGQGPKLLIQFQNNGVVDDSQLPKDRFSAERLKGVDSTLKIQPAKLEDSAVYLCASSLGRGQGYEQYFGPGTRLTVT.

The chain joins TRBV2 to TRBJ2-5; TRBD1 agrees at 7 bases. Germline V gives CDR1 SNHLY, CDR2 FYNNEI. This CDR3 has 15 residues. Unmatched junction bases numbered 6, after V lost 4 bases and J lost 1 base. The chain's CDR3 is CASSARQGLQETQYF. In DNA form, the CDR3 reads TGTGCCAGCAGTGCAAGACAGGGTCTCCAAGAGACCCAGTACTTC.

This rearrangement joins TRBV5-4 to TRBJ2-2; TRBD2 might be the D (6 bases). Looked up from germline, CDR1 is SGHNT and CDR2 is YYREEE (reference sequence). Trimming removed 4 bases from V and 1 base from J, with 14 bases in between. CDR3 length equals 16 residues. CDR3 loop: CASSQGLLLNTGELFF. DNA of the CDR3: TGTGCCAGCAGCCAGGGACTCCTTTTGAACACCGGGGAGCTGTTTTTT.

This sequence joins TRBV25-1 and TRBJ1-1; perhaps TRBD1 as D (5 bases). Trimming shortened V by 5 bases and J by 9 bases, and 16 bases separated the two germline ends. Germline V gene lookup returns CDR1 MGHDK and CDR2 SYGVNS. This CDR3 contains 13 residues. The CDR3 here is CASSSQGLGKAFF. The CDR3 DNA reads as TGTGCCAGCAGTTCCCAGGGTTTGGGGAAAGCTTTCTTT.

This chain links TRBV4-1 with TRBJ1-3, with D perhaps TRBD1 (5 bases). This CDR3 comprises 16 residues. The V gene's germline CDR1 is MGHRA and CDR2 YSYEKL. V was pared by 1 base and J by 1 base, with 11 bases between. The CDR3 here is CASSQGGPGSGNTIYF. The DNA for the CDR3 is TGCGCCAGCAGCCAAGGGGGCCCAGGGTCTGGAAACACCATATATTTT.